Listed below are T cell receptor beta chains from one sample, sequenced in a study of CD8 T cells in Susac syndrome. TCRdb reprocessed the immunoSEQ multiplex PCR reads via MiXCR and lists one record per CDR3 protein. The table lists fewer than 150,000 distinct CDR3 sequences, about 93% of them singletons. Sequences were obtained from CD8+ T cells from PBMCs. Receptors were obtained from a human donor with multiple sclerosis. Each CDR3 is given with its conserved first and last residue. A D gene is named only where the DNA matches it firmly. The listing skips clone size in some rows; elsewhere it reads once, few, many or a size class.

j_call d_call v_call clone_size cdr3_nt cdr3_aa
TRBJ2-7 - TRBV14 - TGTGCCAGCAGCCCACTCGAATCCTACGAGCAGTACTTC CASSPLESYEQYF
TRBJ2-7 - TRBV19 - TGTGCCAGTAGTATCGGGTACTCCTACGAGCAGTACTTC CASSIGYSYEQYF
TRBJ2-7 - TRBV4-1 - TGCGCCAGCAGCCAAGGGGGGGAGGACGAGCAGTACTTC CASSQGGEDEQYF
TRBJ2-7 TRBD2 TRBV25-1 - TGTGCCAGCAGTTGGGGGACTAGCGGGGCCTACGAGCAGTACTTC CASSWGTSGAYEQYF
TRBJ2-1 TRBD2 TRBV19 - TGTGCCAGTAATAGCCTAGCGGGGGGGAGCTCCTACAATGAGCAGTTCTTC CASNSLAGGSSYNEQFF
TRBJ2-7 - TRBV28 - TGTGCCAGCAGTTTTACCGGGACTTCACCCTACGAGCAGTACTTC CASSFTGTSPYEQYF
TRBJ2-7 TRBD2 TRBV9 - TGTGCCAGCAGCGCCCGGGACTATGACTACGAGCAGTACTTC CASSARDYDYEQYF
TRBJ2-2 TRBD2 TRBV3-1 - TGTGCCAGCAGCCAAGGGAGGAGGACTAGGACTACGAACACCGGGGAGCTGTTTTTT CASSQGRRTRTTNTGELFF
TRBJ2-1 TRBD1 TRBV9 - TGTGCCAGCAGCTACGGACAGGGGGGACATGAGCAGTTCTTC CASSYGQGGHEQFF
TRBJ2-1 - TRBV27 - TGTGCCAGCAGTTTATCAGAATACAATGAGCAGTTCTTC CASSLSEYNEQFF
TRBJ2-1 TRBD1 TRBV20-1 - TGCAGTGCTTGGGACAGGGGGCGCAATGAGCAGTTCTTC CSAWDRGRNEQFF
TRBJ1-1 - TRBV2 - TGTGCCAGCAGTGAGGCAGGGATCACTGAAGCTTTCTTT CASSEAGITEAFF
TRBJ2-2 TRBD2 TRBV7-9 - TGTGCCAGCAGCCCACCACTAGCGGGAGTCGGAACCGGGGAGCTGTTTTTT CASSPPLAGVGTGELFF
TRBJ1-1 - TRBV7-9 - TGTGCCAGCAGGTTTACCTCGTCAGAAGCTTTCTTT CASRFTSSEAFF
TRBJ2-5 TRBD2 TRBV7-7 few TGTGCCAGCAGCGTAGCGGGAGGCGGGGAAGAGACCCAGTACTTC CASSVAGGGEETQYF
TRBJ2-3 TRBD2 TRBV7-8 - TGTGCCAGCAGCCCGCGAGCGGGAGGGCTGGCAGATACGCAGTATTTT CASSPRAGGLADTQYF
TRBJ1-5 - TRBV20-1 - TGCAGTGCTAGAGATTTGGGGGGTGGCAGTCACAATCAGCCCCAGCATTTT CSARDLGGGSHNQPQHF
TRBJ2-7 - TRBV29-1 - TGCAGCGTTGAAGATCGAGCGACTAGCTACGAGCAGTACTTC CSVEDRATSYEQYF
TRBJ1-4 - TRBV23-1 - TGCGCCAGCACATCGACGGACAAGAATGAAAAACTGTTTTTT CASTSTDKNEKLFF
TRBJ2-1 - TRBV12-3/TRBV12-4 - TGTGCCAGCAGTTTGCCGGGGTCGGACGCTTACAATGAGCAGTTCTTC CASSLPGSDAYNEQFF
TRBJ1-4 TRBD1 TRBV7-8 - TGTGCCAGCAGCTCCTTGGACAGGGCTGATGAAAAACTGTTTTTT CASSSLDRADEKLFF
TRBJ2-1 TRBD2 TRBV7-7 - TGTGCCAGCAGCTTAGACCTAGCGGGAGCCCGGGGTTCCTACAATGAGCAGTTCTTC CASSLDLAGARGSYNEQFF
TRBJ2-1 - TRBV5-4 - TGTGCCAGCAGCTCCGGACAGGCCGGGGGGAATGAGCAGTTCTTC CASSSGQAGGNEQFF
TRBJ2-7 TRBD2 TRBV7-9 - TGTGCCAGCAGCTCCACGAGGGCTAGCGGGACACACGAGCAGTACTTC CASSSTRASGTHEQYF
TRBJ1-1 - TRBV10-3 few TGTGCCACAACCATCACGGGGGAGGCCACTGAAGCTTTCTTT CATTITGEATEAFF
TRBJ1-1 - TRBV29-1 once TGCAGCGTTGGGGGTCCAGGCACTGAAGCTTTCTTT CSVGGPGTEAFF
TRBJ1-1 TRBD1 TRBV12-5 - TGTGCTAGTGGTTCAGGACAGGGGGTGAACACTGAAGCTTTCTTT CASGSGQGVNTEAFF
TRBJ2-7 TRBD2 TRBV6-6 - TGTGCCAGCAGTTACGGGCGGGAGGCCTCCTACGAGCAGTACTTC CASSYGREASYEQYF
TRBJ1-5 - TRBV27 few TGTGCCAGCAGTTTAAAGGGAGGTCAGCCCCAGCATTTT CASSLKGGQPQHF
TRBJ1-5 - TRBV20-1 - TGCAGTGCCTTAACGGACGGATATAGCAATCAGCCCCAGCATTTT CSALTDGYSNQPQHF
TRBJ2-3 - TRBV3-1 few TGTGCCAGCAGCACCACTAGCACAGATACGCAGTATTTT CASSTTSTDTQYF
TRBJ1-3 - TRBV7-9 - TGTGCCAGCAGCTCCGCCGGGACGAATACCGGAAACACCATATATTTT CASSSAGTNTGNTIYF
TRBJ2-3 - TRBV6-6 - TGTGCCAGCAGTTACTCGATTTCAGATACGCAGTATTTT CASSYSISDTQYF
TRBJ2-1 TRBD2 TRBV25-1 - TGTGCCAGCAGTGAGGGGACTAGCGGAAAAGGGAATGAGCAGTTCTTC CASSEGTSGKGNEQFF
TRBJ1-4 TRBD1 TRBV6-6 - TGTGCCAGCGGGTGGACAGGCGTTAATGAAAAACTGTTTTTT CASGWTGVNEKLFF
TRBJ2-7 - TRBV27 - TGTGCCAGCGGCTCGGGGCCGGACTCCTACGAGCAGTACTTC CASGSGPDSYEQYF
TRBJ2-5 TRBD2 TRBV13 - TGTGCCAGCAGTGGGGGGGAGGAAGAGACCCAGTACTTC CASSGGEEETQYF
TRBJ2-7 - TRBV19 - TGTGCCAGTAGTATAGGGCTTTCCTACGAGCAGTACTTC CASSIGLSYEQYF
TRBJ2-3 TRBD2 TRBV7-3 - TGTGCCAGCAGCTCCGGACTAGCGGGATACACAGATACGCAGTATTTT CASSSGLAGYTDTQYF
TRBJ2-1 - TRBV3-1 - TGTGCCAGCAGCCTCCGGGCCGGGACTGCTTACAATGAGCAGTTCTTC CASSLRAGTAYNEQFF
TRBJ1-2 - TRBV10-1 once TGCGCCAGCAGTGACACTACTAACTATGGCTACACCTTC CASSDTTNYGYTF
TRBJ1-2 - TRBV27 - TGTGCCAGCAGTGCGGACAGTCCCCATGGCTACACCTTC CASSADSPHGYTF
TRBJ2-1 TRBD2 TRBV12-3/TRBV12-4 - TGTGCCAGCAGTCCCACTAGCGGGATGGGCAATGAGCAGTTCTTC CASSPTSGMGNEQFF
TRBJ1-2 - TRBV7-8 - TGTGCCAGCAGCTTATTAGGGGATAATGGCTACACCTTC CASSLLGDNGYTF
TRBJ1-2 - TRBV7-8 - TGTGCCAGCAGCCCGTGGGGAACCGGGACGGAGAAAGGCTATGGCTACACCTTC CASSPWGTGTEKGYGYTF
TRBJ1-2 - TRBV20-1 - TGCAGTGCTAGAGATCCTCGCGCTGACGATGGCTACACCTTC CSARDPRADDGYTF
TRBJ2-3 TRBD2 TRBV5-1 once TGCGCCAGCAACGACGGACTAGCGGGTCACACAGATACGCAGTATTTT CASNDGLAGHTDTQYF
TRBJ2-1 TRBD2 TRBV20-1 - TGCAGTGCTATGTGGGGACTAGCGGACAATGAGCAGTTCTTC CSAMWGLADNEQFF
TRBJ2-1 TRBD2 TRBV16 - TGTGCCAGCAGCCAAATGGGAGGGACTTACAATGAGCAGTTCTTC CASSQMGGTYNEQFF
TRBJ2-4 TRBD1 TRBV6-1 - TGTGCCAGCAGGGACAGGGAGAGGGAAAACATTCAGTACTTC CASRDRERENIQYF
TRBJ2-2 - TRBV3-1 few TGTGCCAGCTCACCAGGGGCCGGGGAGCTGTTTTTT CASSPGAGELFF
TRBJ1-3 - TRBV3-1 - TGTGCCAGCAGTGGCCACAGGGCGAGCTCTGGAAACACCATATATTTT CASSGHRASSGNTIYF
TRBJ2-5 - TRBV4-2 - TGTGCCAGCAGCCAAACCGGCTACCAAGAGACCCAGTACTTC CASSQTGYQETQYF
TRBJ1-1 - TRBV12-3/TRBV12-4 - TGTGCCAGCACGTGGGGAATCACTGAAGCTTTCTTT CASTWGITEAFF
TRBJ1-1 - TRBV27 - TGTGCCAGCAGTTTCGGGGAGTACACTGAAGCTTTCTTT CASSFGEYTEAFF